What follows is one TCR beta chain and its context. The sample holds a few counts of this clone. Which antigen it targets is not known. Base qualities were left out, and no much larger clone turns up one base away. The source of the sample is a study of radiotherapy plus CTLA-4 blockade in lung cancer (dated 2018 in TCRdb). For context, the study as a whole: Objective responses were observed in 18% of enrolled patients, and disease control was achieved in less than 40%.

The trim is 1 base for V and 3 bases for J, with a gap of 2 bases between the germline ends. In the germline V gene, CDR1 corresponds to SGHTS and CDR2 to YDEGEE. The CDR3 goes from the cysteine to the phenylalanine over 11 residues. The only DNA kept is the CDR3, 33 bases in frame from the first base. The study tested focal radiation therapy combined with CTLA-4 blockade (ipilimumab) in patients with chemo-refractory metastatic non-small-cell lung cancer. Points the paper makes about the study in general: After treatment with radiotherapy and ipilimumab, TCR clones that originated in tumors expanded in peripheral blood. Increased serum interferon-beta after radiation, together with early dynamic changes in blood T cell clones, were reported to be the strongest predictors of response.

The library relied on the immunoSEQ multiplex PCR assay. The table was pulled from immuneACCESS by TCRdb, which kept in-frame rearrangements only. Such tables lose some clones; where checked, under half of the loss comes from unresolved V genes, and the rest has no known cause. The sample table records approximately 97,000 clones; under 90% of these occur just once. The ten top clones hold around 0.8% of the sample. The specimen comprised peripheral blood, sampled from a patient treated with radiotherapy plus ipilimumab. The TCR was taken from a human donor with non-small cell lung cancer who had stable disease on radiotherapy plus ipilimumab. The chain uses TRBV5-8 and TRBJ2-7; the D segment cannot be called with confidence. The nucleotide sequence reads TGTGCCAGCAGCTTGAACTACGAGCAGTACTTC. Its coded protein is CASSLNYEQYF.